This TCR beta chain was captured in a study of cytomegalovirus exposure and HLA in healthy donors. Study-level results: Prediction of most subjects' HLA-A and HLA-B alleles by TCR beta sequences was reportedly accurate. Another analysis was done later, and it associated roughly 15,000 TCR beta sequences with HLA alleles at 0.05 false discovery rate. TRBV6-2, TRBV6-3 and other indistinguishable V segments were excluded. Rates of TCR association differed by HLA locus in a later analysis, with DRB1 highest and HLA-C lowest.

Use of 60 Vbeta and 13 Jbeta primers characterized the PCR. Measured with immunoSEQ multiplex PCR; TCRdb has only the in-frame clones, and not every one. The sample holds 100,000 to 150,000 clones, about 81% seen once. Comment on this clone: No antigen is known for it.

The ends lost 10 bases at V and 2 bases at J; junction bases unmatched: 10. CDR1 is LNHDA and CDR2 is SQIVND in the germline V gene (reference sequence). The CDR3 is 15 residues long. This chain joins TRBV19 and TRBJ2-7; 11 bases are shared with TRBD2. Sequenced sample: PBMCs. The sequence derives from a woman in her thirties in good health and CMV-seronegative. Here the CDR3 reads CATSLAGGAAYEQYF. CDR3 in DNA: TGTGCCACGAGCCTAGCGGGGGGAGCAGCCTACGAGCAGTACTTC. Full variable domain (rest looked up from reference TRBV19 and TRBJ2-7): DGGITQSPKYLFRKEGQNVTLSCEQNLNHDAMYWYRQDPGQGLRLIYYSQIVNDFQKGDIAEGYSVSREKKESFPLTVTSAQKNPTAFYLCATSLAGGAAYEQYFGPGTRLTVT.